The T cell receptor beta chain under discussion was sequenced for a study of blood T cell repertoires in COVID-19. In the study overall: Collection of acute and convalescent COVID-19 samples took place in the United States, Italy and Spain.

Sequencing used immunoSEQ multiplex PCR; TCRdb keeps in-frame clones, though not all of them. Found here are almost 65,000 clones, approximately 90% of them singletons; the top ten hold 10%. Germline assignment: CDR1 SEHNR and CDR2 FQNEAQ (reference sequence). Trimming pared 6 bases from V and 0 bases from J, leaving 15 bases between. The CDR3 spans 15 residues. Enrolled through a virtual design, the participants were between about 18 and 89 years of age and came from about two dozen US areas. Cohorts were assigned according to the clinical history that participants reported. The rearrangement links TRBV7-9 to TRBJ2-7, with D tentatively TRBD1 (5 bases). Sequencing used PBMCs or T cells enriched from blood (not recorded which). This sequence was found in a woman between 40 and 50 years old who had recovered from COVID-19. As DNA, the CDR3 is TGTGCCAGCAGTTCCTTGGGGCAGATCTCCTACGAGCAGTACTTC. Translation gives CASSSLGQISYEQYF.